The T cell receptor beta chain described here comes from a study of a mutant IDH1 vaccine in newly diagnosed glioma. Turning to the study itself: Following radiotherapy alone, or alongside temozolomide cycles, vaccination was started after an interval of 4-6 weeks. Visit V12 happened at week 35; visit V13 happened at week 47.

As concerns this clone: Its matching antigen is unknown.

TCRdb's table, derived via immunoSEQ multiplex PCR, lists solely in-frame clones and lacks some. Altogether tens of thousands of clones are present, approximately 78% being singletons, with the ten largest covering more than 4.5%. Time point: week 47, end of study. What each vaccine dose contained was 300 ug of mutant IDH1 20-mer peptide, accompanied by topical imiquimod. Eight vaccinations reached patients in weeks 1, 3, 5, 7, 11, 15, 19 and 23. Each donor presented with a new WHO grade 3 or 4 astrocytoma that tested IDH1-mutant and showed ATRX loss. The V end lost 2 bases, the J end lost 0 bases, and 7 bases lay between the germline ends. The CDR3 runs 15 residues. CDR1 and CDR2 from the germline V gene are MNHNS and SASEGT.

Material: PBMCs, obtained from a glioma patient whose treatment included an IDH1 peptide vaccine. The clonotype comes from a man in his forties with glioma. V is TRBV6-1 and J is TRBJ1-4, with D uncertain. CDR3: CASSERPTTNEKLFF. CDR3 bases: TGTGCCAGCAGTGAACGGCCTACAACTAATGAAAAACTGTTTTTT.